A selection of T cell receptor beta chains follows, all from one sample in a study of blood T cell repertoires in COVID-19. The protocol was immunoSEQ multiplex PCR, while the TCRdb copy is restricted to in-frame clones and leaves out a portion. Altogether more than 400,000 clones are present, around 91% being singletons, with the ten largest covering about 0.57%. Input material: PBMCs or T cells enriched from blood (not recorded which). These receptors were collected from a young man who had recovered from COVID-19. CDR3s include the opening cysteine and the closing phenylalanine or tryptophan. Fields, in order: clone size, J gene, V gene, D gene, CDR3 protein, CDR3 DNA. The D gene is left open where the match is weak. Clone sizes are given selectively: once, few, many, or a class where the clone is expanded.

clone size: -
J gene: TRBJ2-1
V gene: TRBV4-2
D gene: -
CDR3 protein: CASSQPGETNEQFF
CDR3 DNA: TGTGCCAGCAGCCAACCGGGGGAAACCAATGAGCAGTTCTTC

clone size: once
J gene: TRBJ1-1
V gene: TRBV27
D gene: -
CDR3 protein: CASSRAGEDTEAFF
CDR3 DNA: TGTGCCAGCAGTCGGGCGGGGGAGGACACTGAAGCTTTCTTT

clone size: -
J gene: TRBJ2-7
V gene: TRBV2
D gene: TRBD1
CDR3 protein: CASSENRGYYEQYF
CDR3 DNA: TGTGCCAGCAGTGAGAACAGGGGATACTACGAGCAGTACTTC

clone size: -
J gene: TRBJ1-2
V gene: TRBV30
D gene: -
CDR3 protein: CAWGRDFYGYTF
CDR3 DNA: TGTGCCTGGGGTAGGGACTTCTATGGCTACACCTTC

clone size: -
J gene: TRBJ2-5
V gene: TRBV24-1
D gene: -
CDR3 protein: CATSDTRSGETQYF
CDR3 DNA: TGTGCCACCAGTGATACCCGGTCGGGAGAGACCCAGTACTTC

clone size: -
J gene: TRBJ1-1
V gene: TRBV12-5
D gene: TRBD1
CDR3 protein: CASGLYRGRNSTEAFF
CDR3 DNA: TGTGCTAGTGGTTTGTACAGGGGGCGCAACAGCACTGAAGCTTTCTTT

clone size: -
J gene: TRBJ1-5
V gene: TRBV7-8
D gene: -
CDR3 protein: CASSYGGVQPQHF
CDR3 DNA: TGTGCCAGCAGCTATGGGGGGGTTCAGCCCCAGCATTTT

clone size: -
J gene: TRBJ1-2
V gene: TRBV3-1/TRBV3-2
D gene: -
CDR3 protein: CASSQGSDNYGYTF
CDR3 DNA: TGTGCCAGCAGCCAGGGCAGTGATAACTATGGCTACACCTTC

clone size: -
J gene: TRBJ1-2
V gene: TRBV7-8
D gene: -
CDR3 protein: CASSLGGQNYGYTF
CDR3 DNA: TGTGCCAGCAGCTTAGGAGGGCAGAACTATGGCTACACCTTC

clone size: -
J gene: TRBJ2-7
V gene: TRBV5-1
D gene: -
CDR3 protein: CASSLAVLYEQYF
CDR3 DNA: TGCGCCAGCAGCTTGGCGGTCCTATACGAGCAGTACTTC

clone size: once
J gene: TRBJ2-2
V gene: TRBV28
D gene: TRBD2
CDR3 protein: CASKGGGQLTGELFF
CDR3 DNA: TGTGCCAGCAAGGGCGGGGGGCAACTTACCGGGGAGCTGTTTTTT

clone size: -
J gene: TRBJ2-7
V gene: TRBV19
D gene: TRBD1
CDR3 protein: CASRPGTGGAGSYEQYF
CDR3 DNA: TGTGCCAGTCGTCCCGGGACAGGGGGCGCGGGCTCCTACGAGCAGTACTTC

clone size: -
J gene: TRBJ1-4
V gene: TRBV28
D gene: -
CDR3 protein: CASSFPTVRGEKLFF
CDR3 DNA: TGTGCCAGCAGTTTCCCGACAGTTAGGGGTGAAAAACTGTTTTTT

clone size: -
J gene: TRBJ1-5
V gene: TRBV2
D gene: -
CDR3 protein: CASYGGGGQPQHF
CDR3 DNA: TGTGCCAGCTACGGGGGGGGTGGCCAGCCCCAGCATTTT

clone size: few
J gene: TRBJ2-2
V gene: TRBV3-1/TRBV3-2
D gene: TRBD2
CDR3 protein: CASSQESWLAGSSNTGELFF
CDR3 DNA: TGTGCCAGCAGCCAAGAGAGTTGGCTAGCGGGATCATCGAACACCGGGGAGCTGTTTTTT

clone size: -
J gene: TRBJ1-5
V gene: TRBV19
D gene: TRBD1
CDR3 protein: CASSISRGNNQPQHF
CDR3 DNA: TGTGCCAGTAGTATATCCAGGGGGAACAATCAGCCCCAGCATTTT